The clone carrying this T cell receptor beta chain was recorded at least ten times. Its antigen is currently unknown. TCR beta CDR3 amplification used RNA transcripts. Second-round multiplex PCR came after a first-round RT-PCR that employed HTBI primers. TCRdb processed the multiplex PCR reads anew with MiXCR; each CDR3 protein has one entry. Found here are 300,000 to 400,000 distinct CDR3 sequences, roughly a sixth of them singletons; the top ten hold 2.4%. This CDR3 contains 15 residues. Per the germline V gene, CDR1 is SGHRS and CDR2 is YFSETQ. Trimming shortened V by 5 bases and J by 2 bases, and 13 bases separated the two germline ends. This record belongs to a study of Graves' ophthalmopathy and Graves' hyperthyroidism. Findings of the study overall: Blood repertoires reportedly contained most expanded thyroid clonotypes above 0.001 frequency.

This sequence was found in an adult woman with stable Graves' hyperthyroidism. The J gene is TRBJ2-2, the V gene TRBV5-1; possibly TRBD1 or TRBD2 for D (6 bases each). The sequenced material came from peripheral blood. As DNA, the CDR3 is TGCGCCAGCAGGAACAGGGACTCCAACACCGGGGAGCTGTTTTTT. As protein: CASRNRDSNTGELFF.